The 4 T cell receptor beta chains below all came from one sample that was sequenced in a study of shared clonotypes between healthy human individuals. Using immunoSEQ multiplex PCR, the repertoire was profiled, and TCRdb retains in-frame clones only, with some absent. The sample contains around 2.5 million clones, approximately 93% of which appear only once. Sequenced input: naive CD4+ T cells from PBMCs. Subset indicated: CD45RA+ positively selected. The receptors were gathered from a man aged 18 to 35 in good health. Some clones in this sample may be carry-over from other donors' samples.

The CDR3 loop reads CSVEDQELGLSTDTQYF. CDR3 in DNA: TGCAGCGTTGAAGATCAGGAGTTGGGGCTAAGCACAGATACGCAGTATTTT. The rearrangement links TRBV29-1 to TRBJ2-3; TRBD1 is a possible D gene (5 bases). Trimming left V 0 bases short and J 0 bases short, with 16 bases between. CDR1 and CDR2 from the germline V gene are SQVTM and ANQGSEA. The CDR3 contains 17 residues.

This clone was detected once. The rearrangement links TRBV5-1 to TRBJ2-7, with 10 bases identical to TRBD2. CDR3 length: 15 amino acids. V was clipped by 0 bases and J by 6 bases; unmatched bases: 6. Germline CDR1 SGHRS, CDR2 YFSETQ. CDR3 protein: CASSLVVAGGGEQYF. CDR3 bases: TGCGCCAGCAGCTTGGTGGTAGCGGGAGGTGGCGAGCAGTACTTC.

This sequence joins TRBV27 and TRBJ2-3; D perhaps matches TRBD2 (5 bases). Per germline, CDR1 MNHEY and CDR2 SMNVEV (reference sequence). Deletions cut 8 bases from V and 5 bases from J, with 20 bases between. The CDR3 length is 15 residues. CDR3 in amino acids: CASLSLEGRGDTQYF. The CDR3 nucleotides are TGTGCCAGCCTAAGCTTAGAGGGCCGGGGAGATACGCAGTATTTT.

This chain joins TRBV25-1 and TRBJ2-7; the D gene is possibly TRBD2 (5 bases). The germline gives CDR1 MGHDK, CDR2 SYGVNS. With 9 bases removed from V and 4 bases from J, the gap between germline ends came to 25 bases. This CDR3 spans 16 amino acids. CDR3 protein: CASRGNSTRGSYEQYF. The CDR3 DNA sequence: TGTGCCAGTAGAGGGAATTCCACTCGAGGGAGTTACGAGCAGTACTTC.